There are many counts of the clone carrying this T cell receptor beta chain. Its matching antigen is unknown. This CDR3 contains 13 residues. Germline CDR1 is KGHDR and CDR2 is SFDVKD. Trimming left V 3 bases short and J 5 bases short, with 9 bases between. One entry per CDR3 protein results from TCRdb running MiXCR on the 5' RACE reads. The table has about 57,000 distinct CDR3 sequences, 12% seen once. These data belong to a study of T-cell memory formation after mild COVID-19. Overall study findings and caveats: Mainly CM and EM harbored the contracting CD4+ clones; mainly EMRA harbored the CD8+ ones.

The V and J genes are TRBV24-1 and TRBJ1-2, with D possibly TRBD1 on 6 matching bases. The receptor was isolated from a man aged 18-30 years who had mild COVID-19 (a few samples of this study predate the infection). Cell type and time point are not known. Source material: PBMCs or a T cell subset sorted from them (not recorded which). The CDR3 sequence: CATSDRTVYGYTF. The DNA of the CDR3 is TGTGCCACCAGTGATCGGACAGTATATGGCTACACCTTC.